One T cell receptor beta chain is described in this entry. The sample is drawn from a study of T cell changes during pregnancy in multiple sclerosis. V shed 1 base and J shed 0 bases, with 9 bases lying between them. The CDR3 is 15 residues long. Germline CDR1 reads LGHNA; CDR2 reads YNFKEQ. TCRdb's copy holds only in-frame clones and misses some; the assay was immunoSEQ multiplex PCR. The table has tens of thousands of clones, around nine tenths seen once; the top ten hold about 0.3%. The sample here was CD4+ T cells from peripheral blood mononuclear cells, taken in the third trimester of pregnancy. The receptor comes from a female donor in good health, enrolled as a control in a pregnancy study. This rearrangement joins TRBV4-2 to TRBJ1-2; D uncertain. For the CDR3, the DNA is TGTGCCAGCAGCCAAGGAGTGGAGACTAACTATGGCTACACCTTC. Amino acids: CASSQGVETNYGYTF.